The present T cell receptor beta chain was sequenced within a study of vaccination effects on CD4 cells after COVID-19. As for the study in general: ViraFEST expansion of antigen-specific CD4+ T cells with viral peptide pools preceded sequencing.

Looked up from germline, CDR1 is KGHSH and CDR2 is LQKENI. The CDR3 is 14 amino acids. Trimming cost V 5 bases and J 5 bases; bases outside gene matches: 6. The repertoire was sequenced with immunoSEQ multiplex PCR; TCRdb's copy has only in-frame clones and lacks some. The sample lists around 35,000 clones; around 63% were seen once. Culturing for around 10 days preceded CD4+ T cell isolation. Nucleocapsid antibody tests were negative, and the vaccine recipients had no prior SARS-CoV-2 infection. Replacing half the medium with IL-2 medium was done on days 3 and 7. Overall study results and limits: Infection- and vaccine-induced clones contracted markedly late after vaccination.

This clone was detected a few times. The antigen is not known. J is TRBJ2-1 and V is TRBV18, with 7 bases that match TRBD2. The specimen was CD4+ T cells from PBMCs cultured without peptide, collected before COVID-19 vaccination. The source is a human donor who received a COVID-19 vaccine. CDR3: CASSGGSSDNEQFF. In nucleotides, the CDR3 is TGTGCCAGCTCAGGCGGGAGTTCCGACAATGAGCAGTTCTTC.